The 25 T cell receptor beta chains in this list originate from one sample, sequenced in a study of blood T cell repertoires in COVID-19. Some clones are missing from TCRdb's copy, which holds only in-frame ones; the method was immunoSEQ multiplex PCR. The table lists about 210,000 clones, around 90% of them singletons. The sample taken for sequencing was peripheral blood. These receptor sequences come from a man aged 25-40 years with acute or convalescent COVID-19.

This clone was seen once. The rearrangement joins TRBV27 to TRBJ2-7; no definite D call. The V and J ends lost 3 bases and 4 bases respectively, with 13 bases between them. The germline CDR1 and CDR2 sequences are MNHEY and SMNVEV (reference sequence). The CDR3 extends over 14 amino acids. As DNA, the CDR3 is TGTGCCAGCAGTTTCTCCACGGTAGAGTACGAGCAGTACTTC. This encodes CASSFSTVEYEQYF.

V is TRBV6-5 and J is TRBJ1-1, with a weak D call TRBD1 (5 bases). Trimming took off 7 bases at V and 1 base at J, with 16 bases between the two ends. The CDR3 sequence is 15 residues long. The germline CDR1 and CDR2 sequences are MNHEY and SVGAGI. The CDR3 here is CASTTGGGGNTEAFF. The CDR3 nucleotides are TGTGCCAGCACCACAGGTGGCGGGGGGAACACTGAAGCTTTCTTT.

The V and J genes are TRBV27 and TRBJ2-7, with TRBD2 as a possible D gene (6 bases). CDR1 and CDR2 (germline): MNHEY, SMNVEV (reference sequence). The CDR3 runs 16 residues. Trimming left V 6 bases short and J 5 bases short, with 23 bases between. The CDR3 bases are TGTGCCAGCAGACAATGGGCGGGGCTAGCCCCGGACGAGCAGTACTTC. Its translation is CASRQWAGLAPDEQYF.

V gene TRBV2 combines with J gene TRBJ2-2, with a possible D match to TRBD1 (5 bases). Germline-derived CDR1 and CDR2 are SNHLY and FYNNEI. Trimming left V 6 bases short and J 4 bases short, with 12 bases between. CDR3 length: 14 amino acids. The CDR3, as DNA: TGTGCCAGCAGCGTCACAAGGGGCACCGGGGAGCTGTTTTTT. Its protein is CASSVTRGTGELFF. Full variable domain (outside the CDR3, taken from reference TRBV2 and TRBJ2-2): EPEVTQTPSHQVTQMGQEVILRCVPISNHLYFYWYRQILGQKVEFLVSFYNNEISEKSEIFDDQFSVERPDGSNFTLKIRSTKLEDSAMYFCASSVTRGTGELFFGEGSRLTVL.

This rearrangement joins TRBV19 to TRBJ1-3; no clear D. The CDR3 runs 14 residues. The V and J ends lost 7 bases and 2 bases respectively, with 12 bases between them. Germline CDR1 and CDR2: LNHDA and SQIVND (reference sequence). This CDR3 reads CASTPGKTGNTIYF. CDR3 DNA: TGTGCCAGTACCCCGGGGAAGACTGGAAACACCATATATTTT.

This sequence joins TRBV7-9 and TRBJ1-1, with 9 bases identical to TRBD1. Germline V CDR1 and CDR2: SEHNR, FQNEAQ (reference sequence). The V gene end was trimmed by 8 bases and the J gene end by 2 bases; junction bases not matched to a gene: 6. The CDR3 spans 14 residues. DNA of the CDR3: TGTGCCAGCTCCCCGACAGGGGGTAACACTGAAGCTTTCTTT. This codes for CASSPTGGNTEAFF.

This clone was seen just once. The chain couples TRBV7-6 to TRBJ2-5; TRBD2 agrees at 9 bases. The V segment lost 4 bases and the J segment 0 bases; nucleotides outside the gene matches: 3. The CDR3 loop spans 15 amino acids. Germline loops: CDR1 SGHVS, CDR2 FNYEAQ. CDR3: CASSYSGGYQETQYF. The CDR3 DNA follows: TGTGCCAGCAGCTATAGCGGGGGTTACCAAGAGACCCAGTACTTC.

The rearrangement uses TRBV28 and TRBJ1-5; TRBD1 is a possible D gene (6 bases). This CDR3 region has 14 residues. Trimming left V 7 bases short and J 2 bases short, with 12 bases between. Germline V lookup: CDR1 MDHEN, CDR2 SYDVKM. This chain's CDR3 is CASKKQGGNQPQHF. As DNA, the CDR3 is TGTGCCAGCAAAAAACAGGGCGGCAATCAGCCCCAGCATTTT.

The chain combines TRBV5-1 with TRBJ2-3; a possible D gene is TRBD2 (5 bases). The V end was cut by 2 bases, the J end by 3 bases, with 10 bases between. Germline-derived CDR1 and CDR2 are SGHRS and YFSETQ. The CDR3 is 14 residues long. The CDR3 nucleotides read TGCGCCAGCAGCTTAGCGGTCACGACAGATACGCAGTATTTT. Protein sequence: CASSLAVTTDTQYF. Together with reference TRBV5-1 and TRBJ2-3, the CDR3 gives the full variable domain: KAGVTQTPRYLIKTRGQQVTLSCSPISGHRSVSWYQQTPGQGLQFLFEYFSETQRNKGNFPGRFSGRQFSNSRSEMNVSTLELGDSALYLCASSLAVTTDTQYFGPGTRLTVL.

CDR3 amino acids: CATSSYMGNQPQHF. The DNA for the CDR3 is TGTGCCACCAGCAGTTACATGGGCAATCAGCCCCAGCATTTT. This rearrangement joins TRBV15 to TRBJ1-5; D remains ambiguous. V lost 3 bases, J lost 2 bases, and 8 bases lay in between. The CDR3 length is 14 residues. From germline, CDR1 is LNHNV and CDR2 YYDKDF (reference sequence).

The chain couples TRBV27 to TRBJ2-7; 11 bases fit TRBD2. Germline V gene lookup returns CDR1 MNHEY and CDR2 SMNVEV (reference sequence). Trimming took 5 bases from V and 3 from J; bases not matched to a gene: 6. There are 15 residues in the CDR3. DNA of the CDR3: TGTGCCAGCAGTATACTAGCGGGAGAGTACTACGAGCAGTACTTC. This encodes CASSILAGEYYEQYF.

The chain employs TRBV7-3 and TRBJ1-6; 7 nucleotides line up with TRBD1. Losses at the gene ends were 3 bases for V and 10 bases for J; bases not matched to a gene: 6. CDR1 is SGHTA and CDR2 is FQGTGA in the germline V gene. CDR3 length equals 14 residues. The CDR3 DNA sequence: TGTGCCAGCAGCTTTACAGGGGTAGGGTCACCCCTCCACTTT. This codes for CASSFTGVGSPLHF. The variable domain in full, with the rest retrieved from reference TRBV7-3 and TRBJ1-6, is GAGVSQTPSNKVTEKGKYVELRCDPISGHTALYWYRQSLGQGPEFLIYFQGTGAADDSGLPNDRFFAVRPEGSVSTLKIQRTERGDSAVYLCASSFTGVGSPLHFGNGTRLTVT.

The CDR3 loop reads CASSRGGNSPLHF. The CDR3 coding sequence is TGCGCCAGCAGCCGCGGAGGGAATTCACCCCTCCACTTT. The chain combines TRBV5-1 with TRBJ1-6; no clear D gene. Germline V CDR1 and CDR2: SGHRS, YFSETQ. The germline V and J ends were trimmed by 4 bases and 7 bases, with 9 bases remaining between them. This CDR3 spans 13 amino acids. Supplemented by reference TRBV5-1 and TRBJ1-6, the full variable domain reads KAGVTQTPRYLIKTRGQQVTLSCSPISGHRSVSWYQQTPGQGLQFLFEYFSETQRNKGNFPGRFSGRQFSNSRSEMNVSTLELGDSALYLCASSRGGNSPLHFGNGTRLTVT.

This chain joins TRBV4-1 and TRBJ2-7; 11 bases fit TRBD2. Germline V CDR1 and CDR2: MGHRA, YSYEKL. The junction had 4 bases not matched to a gene; V was cut back by 5 bases and J by 1 base. This CDR3 contains 15 residues. The CDR3, as DNA: TGCGCCAGCAGCATTAGCGGGGGGGGATCCTACGAGCAGTACTTC. Translating it yields CASSISGGGSYEQYF.

The rearrangement links TRBV4-1 to TRBJ2-1, with a tentative D call TRBD2 (5 bases). The ends were cut back, 5 bases at V and 7 bases at J, with 15 bases in the middle. Looked up from germline, CDR1 is MGHRA and CDR2 is YSYEKL. The CDR3 totals 14 residues. DNA of the CDR3: TGCGCCAGCAGCTCTCCCGGGATCGGGAATGAGCAGTTCTTC. Translating it yields CASSSPGIGNEQFF.

The chain has TRBV3-1 (or the pseudogene TRBV3-2) and TRBJ1-6; 7 nucleotides line up with TRBD1. Germline CDR1 and CDR2: LGHDT and YNNKEL (reference sequence). The V and J ends lost 4 bases and 11 bases, in that order; junction bases with no gene match: 5. This CDR3 contains 13 residues. This chain's CDR3 is CASSLGQAPPLHF. CDR3 in DNA: TGTGCCAGCAGCCTAGGACAGGCACCACCCCTCCACTTT.

V usage is TRBV9 and J usage is TRBJ2-4; TRBD2 aligns across 8 bases. The CDR3 runs 16 residues. V shed 4 bases, J shed 1 base, and the junction held 7 bases outside the gene matches. From germline, CDR1 is SGDLS and CDR2 YYNGEE. The CDR3 sequence: CASSPTAGAAKNIQYF. The CDR3 DNA is TGTGCCAGCAGCCCCACAGCGGGAGCTGCCAAAAACATTCAGTACTTC.

This clone has only a few counts. The junction shows a germline mismatch at one end, possibly a read error. The chain carries TRBV28 and TRBJ1-3, with D possibly matching TRBD1 (5 bases). In germline, CDR1 is MDHEN, CDR2 SYDVKM. The CDR3 is made up of 15 amino acids. CDR3 in amino acids: CASTLKGNSGNTIYF. The CDR3, as DNA: TGTGCCAGCACTTTAAAGGGGAACTCTGGAAACACCATATATTTT.

This rearrangement joins TRBV3-1 (or the pseudogene TRBV3-2) to TRBJ2-7, with 7 bases that match TRBD2. This CDR3 region has 15 residues. Germline CDR1 is LGHDT and CDR2 is YNNKEL (reference sequence). J gave up 1 base and V 5 bases, and 8 bases lay outside the gene matches. CDR3 coding DNA: TGTGCCAGCAGCGCAAGCGGGATATCGTCCTACGAGCAGTACTTC. It is translated as CASSASGISSYEQYF.

The chain carries TRBV5-1 and TRBJ1-5; TRBD1 might be the D (5 bases). The CDR3 is 13 residues long. Trimming left V 0 bases short and J 5 bases short, with 6 bases between. Germline-derived CDR1 and CDR2 are SGHRS and YFSETQ. Here the CDR3 DNA reads TGCGCCAGCAGCTTGGGCAGGGATCAGCCCCAGCATTTT. Encoded protein: CASSLGRDQPQHF.

The chain carries TRBV19 and TRBJ1-5, with 7 positions matching TRBD1. Unmatched junction bases numbered 13, after V lost 10 bases and J lost 4 bases. CDR3 length: 15 amino acids. Germline CDR1 is LNHDA and CDR2 is SQIVND (reference sequence). The CDR3 DNA is TGTGCCACCAAAGAGACCGGGACAGAGAATCAGCCCCAGCATTTT. The encoded protein is CATKETGTENQPQHF.

V is TRBV7-9 and J is TRBJ2-6, with a possible D match to TRBD1 (6 bases). The CDR3 covers 15 residues. V gave up 3 bases and J gave up 2 bases, with 8 bases separating them. Germline values: CDR1 SEHNR, CDR2 FQNEAQ (reference sequence). The CDR3 DNA follows: TGTGCCAGCAGCTTGGGGGCGGCTGGGGCCAACGTCCTGACTTTC. Translating gives CASSLGAAGANVLTF.

The chain employs TRBV18 and TRBJ2-7, with TRBD2 matching over 11 bases. The CDR3 has 15 residues. Germline lookup yields CDR1 KGHSH and CDR2 LQKENI. V was pared by 3 bases and J by 4 bases, with 5 bases of the junction left unmatched. CDR3 DNA sequence: TGTGCCAGCTCACCTACTAGCGGGAGTTTGTACGAGCAGTACTTC. It is translated as CASSPTSGSLYEQYF.

V gene TRBV4-2 combines with J gene TRBJ2-6; TRBD2 aligns across 10 bases. Trimming at V came to 3 bases and at J to 0 bases, leaving 11 bases not matched to a gene. Germline values: CDR1 LGHNA, CDR2 YNFKEQ. This CDR3 is built from 20 residues. Written as DNA, the CDR3 is TGTGCCAGCAGCCAGCTTTCGGGACTAGCGACCCTCTCTGGGGCCAACGTCCTGACTTTC. Its translation: CASSQLSGLATLSGANVLTF.

The J gene is TRBJ1-2, the V gene TRBV24-1; a possible D gene is TRBD1 (6 bases). In germline, CDR1 is KGHDR, CDR2 SFDVKD. The CDR3 runs 13 residues. The V end was cut by 7 bases, the J end by 7 bases, with 15 bases between. The CDR3: CATRGRGDSGYTF. For the CDR3, the DNA is TGTGCCACCAGGGGCAGGGGTGACTCTGGCTACACCTTC.